Below, 29 T cell receptor beta chains from the same sample are listed, as sequenced in a study of technical replicates of blood from several donors. Data came from immunoSEQ multiplex PCR; TCRdb stores just in-frame clones and leaves some out. Among 75,000 to 90,000 clones listed, 85% to 95% were seen once. Sample: T cells isolated from PBMCs. All receptors derive from a human donor in good health.

The chain is built from TRBV28 and TRBJ2-7, with 8 bases that match TRBD1. Per germline, CDR1 MDHEN and CDR2 SYDVKM. Trimming cost V 7 bases and J 2 bases; bases outside gene matches: 13. This CDR3 has 16 residues. The CDR3 sequence is CASTHRTPGGPYEQYF. The CDR3 DNA reads as TGTGCCAGCACTCACCGAACGCCAGGGGGCCCCTACGAGCAGTACTTC.

The J gene is TRBJ2-7, the V gene TRBV9, with 7 bases lining up with TRBD1. The CDR3 spans 16 residues. With V trimmed by 1 base and J by 2 bases, 9 bases remained unmatched. Germline-derived CDR1 and CDR2 are SGDLS and YYNGEE. CDR3 in amino acids: CASSVSKVTGAYEQYF. CDR3 in DNA: TGTGCCAGCAGCGTATCCAAGGTCACAGGGGCCTACGAGCAGTACTTC.

The gene calls are TRBV15 and TRBJ2-7; possible D gene TRBD1, 6 bases. The CDR3 runs to 15 residues. Germline assignment: CDR1 LNHNV and CDR2 YYDKDF (reference sequence). V was trimmed by 3 bases and J by 3 bases, leaving 15 bases between them. CDR3 sequence: CATSSDLQGYYEQYF. The CDR3 DNA reads TGTGCCACCAGCAGCGATCTCCAGGGGTACTACGAGCAGTACTTC.

The rearrangement joins TRBV7-9 to TRBJ2-6, with D uncertain. This CDR3 comprises 16 residues. Germline CDR1 SEHNR, CDR2 FQNEAQ (reference sequence). The V and J ends lost 4 bases and 0 bases respectively, with 10 bases between them. In DNA form, the CDR3 reads TGTGCCAGCAGCTCCCAGTTAAGCTCTGGGGCCAACGTCCTGACTTTC. It encodes CASSSQLSSGANVLTF.

V and J are TRBV6-5 and TRBJ2-7; 11 positions agree with TRBD1. Unmatched junction bases numbered 3, after V lost 2 bases and J lost 3 bases. Germline V gene data show CDR1 as MNHEY and CDR2 as SVGAGI. This CDR3 has 15 residues. For the CDR3, the DNA is TGTGCCAGCAGTTACGCCGGGACAGGGGGCTACGAGCAGTACTTC. This translates into CASSYAGTGGYEQYF.

The chain carries TRBV28 and TRBJ2-3, with 7 bases matching TRBD1. Germline CDR1 reads MDHEN; CDR2 reads SYDVKM. The CDR3 is 13 residues long. Trimming cost V 7 bases and J 4 bases; bases outside gene matches: 5. CDR3 coding DNA: TGTGCCAGCACCCTAGGGGGCGCAGATACGCAGTATTTT. Protein sequence: CASTLGGADTQYF.

This chain uses TRBV12-5 with TRBJ1-1, with D possibly being TRBD1 (6 bases). Per germline, CDR1 LGHNT and CDR2 FRNRAP. Trimming stripped 2 bases from V and 0 bases from J, with 10 bases between. The CDR3 contains 15 residues. CDR3 amino acids: CASGLFGQMNTEAFF. The CDR3 nucleotides are TGTGCTAGTGGTTTGTTCGGACAGATGAACACTGAAGCTTTCTTT.

This clone was counted once. The V gene is TRBV30, the J gene TRBJ2-2; the match to TRBD1 covers 7 bases. V shed 5 bases and J 1 base; nucleotides not matched to a gene: 4. Germline V gene lookup returns CDR1 GTSNPN and CDR2 SVGIG (reference sequence). The CDR3 sequence is 14 residues long. The CDR3 loop is CAWEGTVNTGELFF. In DNA form, the CDR3 reads TGTGCCTGGGAAGGGACAGTGAACACCGGGGAGCTGTTTTTT.

The rearrangement links TRBV7-2 to TRBJ2-1; possibly TRBD2 for D (5 bases). V dropped 5 bases and J dropped 8 bases, with 16 bases sitting between them. From germline, CDR1 is SGHTA and CDR2 FQGNSA. The CDR3 is 14 amino acids. DNA for the CDR3: TGTGCCAGCAGCACTAGGGTCTACCGAGATGAGCAGTTCTTC. It is translated as CASSTRVYRDEQFF.

This sequence joins TRBV9 and TRBJ2-3; 14 positions match TRBD2. The CDR3 covers 15 residues. Germline CDR1 SGDLS, CDR2 YYNGEE. J was trimmed by 5 bases and V by 3 bases; bases with no gene match: 2. For the CDR3, the DNA is TGTGCCAGCAGCGCCGGACTAGCGGGAGGAGATACGCAGTATTTT. It codes for CASSAGLAGGDTQYF.

J is TRBJ2-7 and V is TRBV11-3, with D hard to call. The germline V gene has CDR1 SGHNT and CDR2 YENEEA. This CDR3 has 15 residues. Trimming took 2 bases from V and 1 from J, leaving 12 bases between them. This chain's CDR3 is CASSLLNTVSYEQYF. CDR3 nucleotide sequence: TGTGCCAGCAGCTTATTAAATACGGTTTCCTACGAGCAGTACTTC.

The gene calls are TRBV10-2 and TRBJ2-1; D is possibly TRBD2 (5 bases). The CDR3 covers 12 residues. Trimming removed 6 bases at V and 4 bases at J, with 7 bases between. From germline, CDR1 is WSHSY and CDR2 SAAADI. CDR3 nucleotides: TGCGCCAGCAGATGGACTTACAATGAGCAGTTCTTC. Translated, it gives CASRWTYNEQFF.

The chain couples TRBV7-3 to TRBJ2-1, with 14 bases matching TRBD2. V shed 5 bases, J shed 6 bases, and the junction held 6 bases outside the gene matches. Germline lookup yields CDR1 SGHTA and CDR2 FQGTGA. This CDR3 is built from 16 residues. The CDR3 DNA follows: TGTGCCAGCAGCAAGACTAGCGGGAGGGCCTCCAATGAGCAGTTCTTC. Amino acid sequence: CASSKTSGRASNEQFF.

J is TRBJ1-1 and V is TRBV9; D gene unclear. The germline CDR1 and CDR2 sequences are SGDLS and YYNGEE. This CDR3 is 14 amino acids long. Trimming cost V 3 bases and J 1 base, with 10 bases left between them. CDR3 sequence (DNA): TGTGCCAGCAGCGGGTATGGAGGGAACACTGAAGCTTTCTTT. It translates to CASSGYGGNTEAFF.

On this clone itself: The identical CDR3 is also encoded by other nucleotide sequences in the sample. The chain is built from TRBV6-5 and TRBJ1-2; D gene unclear. This CDR3 is built from 13 residues. The V and J ends lost 0 bases and 5 bases respectively, with 7 bases between them. CDR1 MNHEY and CDR2 SVGAGI come from the germline V gene. This CDR3 reads CASSYSRGYGYTF. In nucleotides, the CDR3 is TGTGCCAGCAGTTACTCCAGAGGATATGGCTACACCTTC.

The V and J genes are TRBV2 and TRBJ1-2, with D possibly being TRBD1 (6 bases). CDR1 and CDR2 from the germline V gene are SNHLY and FYNNEI. The CDR3 runs to 12 residues. Trimming stripped 5 bases from V and 4 bases from J, with 8 bases between. CDR3 DNA sequence: TGTGCCAGCAGTACAGGGTTCTATGGCTACACCTTC. Its translation is CASSTGFYGYTF.

The V gene is TRBV7-9, the J gene TRBJ2-1; 10 bases are a match to TRBD2. This CDR3 is built from 15 residues. Germline CDR1 is SEHNR and CDR2 is FQNEAQ (reference sequence). The trim removed 5 bases at V and 5 bases at J, leaving 6 bases unmatched. The CDR3 DNA is TGTGCCAGCAGCACCAGCGGGAGGGCCGACAATGAGCAGTTCTTC. This gives the protein CASSTSGRADNEQFF.

V is TRBV27 and J is TRBJ2-7; 8 bases match TRBD2. Per germline, CDR1 MNHEY and CDR2 SMNVEV (reference sequence). Losses at the gene ends were 3 bases for V and 3 bases for J; bases not matched to a gene: 7. This CDR3 has 15 amino acids. In DNA form, the CDR3 reads TGTGCCAGCAGTTTGAGCTCCGGGGGGGGCTACGAGCAGTACTTC. Translated: CASSLSSGGGYEQYF.

The chain combines TRBV27 with TRBJ2-7, with 7 bases matching TRBD2. Trimming removed 3 bases from V and 0 bases from J; junction bases left unmatched: 2. The CDR3 covers 14 residues. Per germline, CDR1 MNHEY and CDR2 SMNVEV (reference sequence). Here the CDR3 reads CASSFGGSSYEQYF. The CDR3 DNA reads as TGTGCCAGCAGTTTCGGCGGGAGCTCCTACGAGCAGTACTTC.

The V call is TRBV11-2, the J call TRBJ1-2; 7 bases are a match to TRBD1. The germline V gene has CDR1 SGHAT and CDR2 FQNNGV. Losses at the gene ends were 5 bases for V and 5 bases for J; bases not matched to a gene: 11. The CDR3 covers 15 residues. The chain's CDR3 is CASSPGLQGWYGYTF. DNA of the CDR3: TGTGCCAGCAGCCCTGGATTACAGGGGTGGTATGGCTACACCTTC.

This chain links TRBV7-6 with TRBJ1-1; possible D gene TRBD1, 6 bases. The CDR3 spans 14 residues. The V and J ends lost 6 bases and 4 bases respectively, with 15 bases between them. CDR1 SGHVS and CDR2 FNYEAQ come from the germline V gene. CDR3 DNA: TGTGCCAGCAGTTTACAGGGATTTGTCACTGAAGCTTTCTTT. Its protein product is CASSLQGFVTEAFF.

This rearrangement joins TRBV28 to TRBJ1-2, with 7 bases lining up with TRBD1. The CDR3 is 14 amino acids. The V and J ends lost 5 bases and 5 bases, in that order; junction bases with no gene match: 8. Germline CDR1 MDHEN, CDR2 SYDVKM. The CDR3 nucleotides read TGTGCCAGCAGTCTCCGGGACAGCGCATATGGCTACACCTTC. Translated, it gives CASSLRDSAYGYTF.

The chain combines TRBV29-1 with TRBJ2-1, with TRBD2 matching 11 bases. Germline values: CDR1 SQVTM, CDR2 ANQGSEA. This CDR3 has 15 amino acids. J was trimmed by 3 bases and V by 4 bases; bases with no gene match: 5. CDR3 bases: TGCAGCGTTGCGGTTACTAGCGGGAGCTACAATGAGCAGTTCTTC. Protein: CSVAVTSGSYNEQFF.

On this clone itself: The same CDR3 can be traced to other DNA sequences in this sample. The chain has TRBV27 and TRBJ2-5; 8 positions match TRBD1. The CDR3 length is 13 residues. The trim removed 5 bases at V and 5 bases at J, leaving 4 bases unmatched. Germline V CDR1 and CDR2: MNHEY, SMNVEV (reference sequence). The CDR3 DNA follows: TGTGCCAGCAGTCTACAGGGGGGCGAGACCCAGTACTTC. Translated: CASSLQGGETQYF.

The chain combines TRBV7-3 with TRBJ2-3; the match to TRBD2 covers 13 bases. Germline CDR1 and CDR2: SGHTA and FQGTGA. There are 16 residues in the CDR3. V trimming: 0 bases; J trimming: 4 bases; junction bases outside the gene matches: 1. The CDR3 protein is CASSLTGLAGSDTQYF. The CDR3 nucleotides read TGTGCCAGCAGCTTAACGGGACTAGCGGGATCAGATACGCAGTATTTT.

V and J are TRBV7-3 and TRBJ1-2, with D perhaps matching TRBD1 (5 bases). The V end was cut by 1 base, the J end by 7 bases, with 19 bases between. Germline-derived CDR1 and CDR2 are SGHTA and FQGTGA. The CDR3 extends over 16 amino acids. The CDR3 coding sequence is TGTGCCAGCAGCTTAAGGGCAGGGTTATTAGTATCTGGCTACACCTTC. It yields the protein CASSLRAGLLVSGYTF.

This chain links TRBV28 with TRBJ1-2, with 7 bases aligning to TRBD1. Germline V gene lookup returns CDR1 MDHEN and CDR2 SYDVKM. The CDR3 extends over 14 amino acids. The V gene end was trimmed by 1 base and the J gene end by 8 bases; junction bases not matched to a gene: 7. The CDR3 loop is CASSLSEGARGYTF. The DNA of the CDR3 is TGTGCCAGCAGTTTATCTGAGGGGGCGCGGGGCTACACCTTC.

V gene TRBV28 combines with J gene TRBJ2-6; D is undetermined. Germline lookup yields CDR1 MDHEN and CDR2 SYDVKM. The V end lost 5 bases, the J end lost 0 bases, and 11 bases lay between the germline ends. The CDR3 consists of 16 residues. Written as DNA, the CDR3 is TGTGCCAGCAGTCTATACAGTAGCTCTGGGGCCAACGTCCTGACTTTC. Encoded protein: CASSLYSSSGANVLTF. The complete variable domain, with remaining parts taken from reference TRBV28 and TRBJ2-6, reads DVKVTQSSRYLVKRTGEKVFLECVQDMDHENMFWYRQDPGLGLRLIYFSYDVKMKEKGDIPEGYSVSREKKERFSLILESASTNQTSMYLCASSLYSSSGANVLTFGAGSRLTVL.

This clone was seen just once. The chain carries TRBV27 and TRBJ2-7, with TRBD2 identical over 8 bases. Germline CDR1 reads MNHEY; CDR2 reads SMNVEV (reference sequence). J was trimmed by 3 bases and V by 6 bases; bases with no gene match: 13. The CDR3 is 16 residues long. The CDR3 DNA reads as TGTGCCAGCAGGGCCTCCCTAGGACTAGCTTTCTACGAGCAGTACTTC. This encodes CASRASLGLAFYEQYF.